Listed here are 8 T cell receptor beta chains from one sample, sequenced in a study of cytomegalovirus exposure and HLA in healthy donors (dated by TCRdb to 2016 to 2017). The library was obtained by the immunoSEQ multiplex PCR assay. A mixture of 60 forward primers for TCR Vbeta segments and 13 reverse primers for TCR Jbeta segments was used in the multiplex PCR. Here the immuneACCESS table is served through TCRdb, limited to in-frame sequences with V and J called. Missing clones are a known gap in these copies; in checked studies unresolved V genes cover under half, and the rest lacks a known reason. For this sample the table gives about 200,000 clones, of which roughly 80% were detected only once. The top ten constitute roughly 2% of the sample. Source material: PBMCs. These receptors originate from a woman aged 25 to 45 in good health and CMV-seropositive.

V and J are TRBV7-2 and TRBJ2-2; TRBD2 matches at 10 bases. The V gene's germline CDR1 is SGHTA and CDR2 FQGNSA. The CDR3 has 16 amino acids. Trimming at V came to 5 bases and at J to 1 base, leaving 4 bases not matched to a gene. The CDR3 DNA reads TGTGCCAGCAGCCCGAGGACTAGCGGGAACACCGGGGAGCTGTTTTTT. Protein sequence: CASSPRTSGNTGELFF.

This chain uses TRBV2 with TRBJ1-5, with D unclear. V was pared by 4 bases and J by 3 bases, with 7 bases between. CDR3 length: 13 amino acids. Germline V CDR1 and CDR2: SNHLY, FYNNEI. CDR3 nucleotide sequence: TGTGCCAGCAGTGGAGAGGTCAATCAGCCCCAGCATTTT. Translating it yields CASSGEVNQPQHF.

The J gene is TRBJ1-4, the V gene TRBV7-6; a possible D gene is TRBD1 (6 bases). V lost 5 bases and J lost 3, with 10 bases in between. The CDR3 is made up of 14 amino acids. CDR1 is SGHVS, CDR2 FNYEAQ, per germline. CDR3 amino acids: CASSPTGSNEKLFF. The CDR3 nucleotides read TGTGCCAGCAGCCCTACAGGGTCTAATGAAAAACTGTTTTTT.

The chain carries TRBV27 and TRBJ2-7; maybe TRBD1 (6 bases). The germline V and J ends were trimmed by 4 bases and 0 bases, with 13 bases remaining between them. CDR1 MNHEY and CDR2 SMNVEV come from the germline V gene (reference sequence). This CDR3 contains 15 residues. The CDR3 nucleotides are TGTGCCAGCAGTTCCCGGGACACCAACTCCTACGAGCAGTACTTC. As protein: CASSSRDTNSYEQYF.

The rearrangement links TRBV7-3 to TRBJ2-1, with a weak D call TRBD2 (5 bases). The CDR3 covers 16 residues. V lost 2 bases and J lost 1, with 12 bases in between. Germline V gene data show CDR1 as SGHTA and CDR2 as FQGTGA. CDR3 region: CASSLFGSGSYNEQFF. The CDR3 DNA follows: TGTGCCAGCAGCTTATTCGGCAGCGGTTCCTACAATGAGCAGTTCTTC.

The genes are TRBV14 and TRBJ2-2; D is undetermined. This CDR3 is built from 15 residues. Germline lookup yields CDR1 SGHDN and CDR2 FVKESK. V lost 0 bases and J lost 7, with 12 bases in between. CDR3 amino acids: CASSQELPFVGELFF. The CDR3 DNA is TGTGCCAGCAGCCAAGAACTTCCCTTTGTCGGGGAGCTGTTTTTT.

CDR3 loop: CASSEQGYLNTEAFF. The CDR3 nucleotides read TGTGCCAGCAGTGAACAGGGCTATTTGAACACTGAAGCTTTCTTT. This chain joins TRBV2 and TRBJ1-1, with D possibly TRBD1 on 5 matching bases. The CDR3 totals 15 residues. V was cut by 2 bases and J by 0 bases, with 10 bases left in between. Germline CDR1 and CDR2: SNHLY and FYNNEI.

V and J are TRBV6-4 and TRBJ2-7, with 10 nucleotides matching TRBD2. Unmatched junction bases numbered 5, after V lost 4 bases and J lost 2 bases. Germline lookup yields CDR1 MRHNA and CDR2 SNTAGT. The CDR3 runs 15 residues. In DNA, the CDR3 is TGTGCCAGCAGTGTCAGCGGGGGGGCCCCCTACGAGCAGTACTTC. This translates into CASSVSGGAPYEQYF.